Listed here is a single T cell receptor beta chain. The entry originates in a study of T-cell memory formation after mild COVID-19. MiXCR, applied by TCRdb to the 5' RACE reads, yields one record per CDR3 protein. The repertoire consists of about 350,000 distinct CDR3 sequences, with around a fifth occurring once and the leading ten covering 21%. V lost 0 bases, J lost 1 base, and 3 bases stayed unmatched. CDR1 and CDR2 (germline): SGDLS, YYNGEE. The CDR3 is 16 amino acids. This clonotype was sampled from a man younger than 30 who had mild COVID-19 (a few samples of this study predate the infection). Cell type and time point are not known. This chain connects TRBV9 to TRBJ2-2, with TRBD2 matching over 7 bases. The sample taken for sequencing was PBMCs or a T cell subset sorted from them (not recorded which). The DNA of the CDR3 is TGTGCCAGCAGCGTAGCCCTAGCGGTGAACACCGGGGAGCTGTTTTTT. The encoded protein is CASSVALAVNTGELFF.